Listed below are T cell receptor beta chains from one sample, sequenced in a study of cytomegalovirus exposure and HLA in healthy donors. Repertoires were generated with immunoSEQ multiplex PCR, while TCRdb's copy carries only in-frame clones and drops some. This listing includes some 130,000 clones. Sequencing was done on a sample of PBMCs. The receptors stem from a middle-aged woman in good health and CMV-seropositive. Both conserved end residues are part of each CDR3. A D gene is named only where the DNA matches it firmly. Clone sizes are given selectively: once, few, many, or a class where the clone is expanded.

J gene | clone size | D gene | V gene | CDR3 DNA | CDR3 protein
TRBJ1-2 | - | - | TRBV25-1 | TGTGCCAGCAGTGAATACAGAGCAGGGATCGGCGGCTACACCTTC | CASSEYRAGIGGYTF
TRBJ1-4 | - | - | TRBV6-6 | TGTGCCAGCAGTCCCCTCGGGGAAGCAACTAATGAAAAACTGTTTTTT | CASSPLGEATNEKLFF
TRBJ2-1 | - | - | TRBV18 | TGTGCCAGCTCAAAGGCGGGGTCTAGAAATGAGCAGTTCTTC | CASSKAGSRNEQFF
TRBJ2-1 | medium-sized | TRBD1 | TRBV19 | TGTGCCAGCCGCGACAGGGGGCAGTACAATGAGCAGTTCTTC | CASRDRGQYNEQFF
TRBJ2-1 | - | - | TRBV19 | TGTGCCAGTAGTATAGGACAAAACAATGAGCAGTTCTTC | CASSIGQNNEQFF
TRBJ2-2 | - | - | TRBV28 | TGTGCCAGCAGTTTATTCCTAGGTTTCACCGGGGAGCTGTTTTTT | CASSLFLGFTGELFF
TRBJ2-5 | - | - | TRBV28 | TGTGCCAGCAGTCCCCCGCAAAAAACTACCCAGTACTTC | CASSPPQKTTQYF
TRBJ2-5 | - | TRBD1 | TRBV2 | TGTGCCAGCATCTTGGGGACAGGGGGCTTAAAGACCCAGTACTTC | CASILGTGGLKTQYF
TRBJ1-5 | - | - | TRBV7-9 | TGTGCCAGCAGCACCGGTGCAGGGCATCAGCCCCAGCATTTT | CASSTGAGHQPQHF
TRBJ1-5 | - | - | TRBV19 | TGTGCCAGTAGTATAGATCGGGGGAGGCAGCCCCAGCATTTT | CASSIDRGRQPQHF
TRBJ2-7 | - | TRBD2 | TRBV30 | TGTGCCTGGAGGGCCCCTGAAGCGGGAGGGCCCGGGCAGTACTTC | CAWRAPEAGGPGQYF
TRBJ2-7 | - | - | TRBV29-1 | TGCAGCGCCGCTCATTCCCAGGGCTACGAGCAGTACTTC | CSAAHSQGYEQYF
TRBJ1-4 | - | - | TRBV5-5 | TGTGCCAGCAGCTTGGCACTTAATGAAAAACTGTTTTTT | CASSLALNEKLFF
TRBJ2-1 | - | TRBD2 | TRBV28 | TGTGCCAGCAGTTCCCGGACTAGCGGAATAGACAATGAGCAGTTCTTC | CASSSRTSGIDNEQFF
TRBJ1-5 | - | - | TRBV5-4 | TGTGCCAGCAGCTTGGCCGGGGTAAATCAGCCCCAGCATTTT | CASSLAGVNQPQHF
TRBJ2-1 | - | TRBD2 | TRBV29-1 | TGCAGCGGGGGACTAGCGGAATACAATGAGCAGTTCTTC | CSGGLAEYNEQFF
TRBJ2-7 | - | TRBD2 | TRBV11-2 | TGTGCCAGCAGCGAGACTAGCGGGGAGCAGTACTTC | CASSETSGEQYF
TRBJ1-1 | - | TRBD1 | TRBV5-1 | TGCGCCAGCAGCTTGGGACAGGGCATCACTGAAGCTTTCTTT | CASSLGQGITEAFF
TRBJ2-7 | - | TRBD1 | TRBV13 | TGTGCCAGCAGCTTGGGACAGGGGAGCTCCTACGAGCAGTACTTC | CASSLGQGSSYEQYF
TRBJ2-1 | - | - | TRBV10-3 | TGTGCCATCAGTGACCAGGGGTACAATGAGCAGTTCTTC | CAISDQGYNEQFF
TRBJ2-5 | - | TRBD2 | TRBV27 | TGTGCCAGCATGGGGTTCGGACTAGCGGGGGTCCAAGAGACCCAGTACTTC | CASMGFGLAGVQETQYF
TRBJ2-7 | - | TRBD1 | TRBV7-3 | TGTGCCAGCAGTCGGGACAGCCTGGGCTCCTACGAGCAGTACTTC | CASSRDSLGSYEQYF
TRBJ1-2 | - | - | TRBV5-5 | TGTGCCAGCAGCTTGGACGGGTTGAGTGGCTACACCTTC | CASSLDGLSGYTF
TRBJ2-1 | - | - | TRBV6-5 | TGTGCCAGCAGTTACTCGAATGGGGCGCCGGATGAGCAGTTCTTC | CASSYSNGAPDEQFF
TRBJ1-5 | - | - | TRBV19 | TGTGCCAGTAGTATAGAGGACAGTGATCAGCCCCAGCATTTT | CASSIEDSDQPQHF
TRBJ1-2 | - | - | TRBV29-1 | TGCAGCGTCTCCGGTCTTAACTATGGCTACACCTTC | CSVSGLNYGYTF
TRBJ1-2 | - | TRBD1 | TRBV30 | TGTGCCTGGGTCCCGGACAGGCTGGACTATGGCTACACCTTC | CAWVPDRLDYGYTF
TRBJ1-5 | - | - | TRBV28 | TGTGCCAGCAGTACGCAGGGTGGGTATAGCAATCAGCCCCAGCATTTT | CASSTQGGYSNQPQHF
TRBJ2-3 | - | TRBD2 | TRBV7-3 | TGTGCCAGCAGCTTACAGTCTAGCGGGGATAGCACAGATACGCAGTATTTT | CASSLQSSGDSTDTQYF
TRBJ2-7 | - | - | TRBV5-1 | TGCGCCAGCGCTAAAAGGGACTCCCCCGGAGGTTACGAGCAGTACTTC | CASAKRDSPGGYEQYF
TRBJ2-7 | - | TRBD1 | TRBV5-1 | TGCGCCAGCAGCTCCATGACAGGGGTGGGTTCGGGGCAGTACTTC | CASSSMTGVGSGQYF
TRBJ2-3 | - | TRBD2 | TRBV10-1 | TGCGCCAGCAGCCCCCCGGGACTAGCGGGCACAGATACGCAGTATTTT | CASSPPGLAGTDTQYF
TRBJ2-3 | - | TRBD2 | TRBV18 | TGTGCCAGCTCACTCGGGACTAGCGGATTGGGGACAGATACGCAGTATTTT | CASSLGTSGLGTDTQYF
TRBJ1-2 | - | - | TRBV6-1 | TGTGCCAGCAGTGAATCGTACACGGGTGACTATGGCTACACCTTC | CASSESYTGDYGYTF
TRBJ2-2 | - | - | TRBV25-1 | TGTGCCAGCAGTGAGACAGCGCAGAACACCGGGGAGCTGTTTTTT | CASSETAQNTGELFF
TRBJ2-7 | - | TRBD1 | TRBV15 | TGTGCCACCAGCAGACCAGGGGGCTTAAGGAACGAGCAGTACTTC | CATSRPGGLRNEQYF
TRBJ2-5 | - | - | TRBV23-1 | TGCGCCAGCAGTCAATTGAGAGGGATGGAGACCCAGTACTTC | CASSQLRGMETQYF
TRBJ1-1 | - | - | TRBV5-1 | TGCGCCAGCAGCTCTCAGACAGCGAACACTGAAGCTTTCTTT | CASSSQTANTEAFF
TRBJ2-5 | - | TRBD2 | TRBV7-6 | TGTGCCAGCAGCCCCCGACTAGCGGGAGCTGAGACCCAGTACTTC | CASSPRLAGAETQYF
TRBJ1-3 | - | TRBD1 | TRBV28 | TGTGCCAGCTACCAGTTCGGGACAGGGACCTCTGGAAACACCATATATTTT | CASYQFGTGTSGNTIYF
TRBJ1-6 | - | - | TRBV7-7 | TGTGCCAGCAGCTTAGTGACAGATAGGAGCTCCTATAATTCACCCCTCCACTTT | CASSLVTDRSSYNSPLHF
TRBJ2-1 | - | TRBD1 | TRBV28 | TGTGCCAGCAGTTTACGGACAGGCGGATACAATGAGCAGTTCTTC | CASSLRTGGYNEQFF
TRBJ2-2 | - | TRBD1 | TRBV6-4 | TGTGCCAGCAGCCCAGGACAGGAGGACACCGGGGAGCTGTTTTTT | CASSPGQEDTGELFF
TRBJ2-7 | - | TRBD1 | TRBV6-1 | TGTGCCAGCATAGTGACAGGGGGTGCTTACGAGCAGTACTTC | CASIVTGGAYEQYF
TRBJ2-7 | - | TRBD2 | TRBV5-1 | TGCGCCAGCAGCTTCGGGGGGGGGAGCTACGAGCAGTACTTC | CASSFGGGSYEQYF